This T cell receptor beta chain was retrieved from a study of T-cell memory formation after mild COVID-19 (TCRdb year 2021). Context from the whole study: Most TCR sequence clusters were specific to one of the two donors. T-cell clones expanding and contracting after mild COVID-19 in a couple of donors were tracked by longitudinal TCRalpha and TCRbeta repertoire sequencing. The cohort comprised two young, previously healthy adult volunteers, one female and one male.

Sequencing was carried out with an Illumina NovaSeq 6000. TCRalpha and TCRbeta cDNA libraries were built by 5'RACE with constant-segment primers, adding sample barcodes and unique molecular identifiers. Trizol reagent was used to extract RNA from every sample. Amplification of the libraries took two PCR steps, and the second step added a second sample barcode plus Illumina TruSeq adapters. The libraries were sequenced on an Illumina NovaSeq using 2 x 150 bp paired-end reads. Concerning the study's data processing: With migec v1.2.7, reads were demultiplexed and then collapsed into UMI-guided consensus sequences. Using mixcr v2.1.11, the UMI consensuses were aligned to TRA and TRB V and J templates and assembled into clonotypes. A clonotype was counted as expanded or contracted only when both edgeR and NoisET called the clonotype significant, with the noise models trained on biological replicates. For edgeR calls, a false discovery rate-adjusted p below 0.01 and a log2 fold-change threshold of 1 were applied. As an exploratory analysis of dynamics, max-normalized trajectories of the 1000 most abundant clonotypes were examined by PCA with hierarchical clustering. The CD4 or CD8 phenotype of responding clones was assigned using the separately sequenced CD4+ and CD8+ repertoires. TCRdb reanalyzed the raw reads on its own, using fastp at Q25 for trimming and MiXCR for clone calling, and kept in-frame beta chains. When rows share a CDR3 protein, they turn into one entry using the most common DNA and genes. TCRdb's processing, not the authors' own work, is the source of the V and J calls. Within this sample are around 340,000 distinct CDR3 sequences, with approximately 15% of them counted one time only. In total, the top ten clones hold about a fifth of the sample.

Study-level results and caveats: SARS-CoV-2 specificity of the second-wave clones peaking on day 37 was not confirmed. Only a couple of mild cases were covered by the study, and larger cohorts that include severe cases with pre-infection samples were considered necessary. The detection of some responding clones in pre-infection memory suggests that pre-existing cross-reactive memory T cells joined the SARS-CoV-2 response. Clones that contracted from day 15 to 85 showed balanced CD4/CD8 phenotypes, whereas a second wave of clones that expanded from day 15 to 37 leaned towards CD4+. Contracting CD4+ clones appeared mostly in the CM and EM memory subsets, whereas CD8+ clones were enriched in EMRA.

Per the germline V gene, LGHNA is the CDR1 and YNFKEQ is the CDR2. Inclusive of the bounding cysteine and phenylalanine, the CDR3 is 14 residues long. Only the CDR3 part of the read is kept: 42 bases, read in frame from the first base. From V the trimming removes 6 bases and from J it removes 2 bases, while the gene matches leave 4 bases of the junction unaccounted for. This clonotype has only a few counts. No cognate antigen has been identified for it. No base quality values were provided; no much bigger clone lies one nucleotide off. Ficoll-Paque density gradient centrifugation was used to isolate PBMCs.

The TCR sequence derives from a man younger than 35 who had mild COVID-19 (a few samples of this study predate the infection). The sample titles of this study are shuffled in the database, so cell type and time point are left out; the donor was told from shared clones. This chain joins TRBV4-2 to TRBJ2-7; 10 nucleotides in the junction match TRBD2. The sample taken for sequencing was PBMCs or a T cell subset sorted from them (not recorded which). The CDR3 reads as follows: CASSGTSDPYEQYF. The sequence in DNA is TGTGCCAGCAGTGGGACTAGCGACCCCTACGAGCAGTACTTC.